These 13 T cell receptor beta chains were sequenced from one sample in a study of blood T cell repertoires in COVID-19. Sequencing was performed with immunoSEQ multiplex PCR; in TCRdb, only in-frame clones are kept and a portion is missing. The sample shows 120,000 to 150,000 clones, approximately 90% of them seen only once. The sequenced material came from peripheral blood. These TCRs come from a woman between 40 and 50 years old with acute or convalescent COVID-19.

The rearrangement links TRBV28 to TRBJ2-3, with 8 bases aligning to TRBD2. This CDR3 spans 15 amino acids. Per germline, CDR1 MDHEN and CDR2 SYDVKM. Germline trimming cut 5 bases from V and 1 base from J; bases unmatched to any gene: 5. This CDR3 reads CASSRSGGRTDTQYF. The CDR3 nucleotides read TGTGCCAGCAGTCGCAGCGGGGGCCGCACAGATACGCAGTATTTT.

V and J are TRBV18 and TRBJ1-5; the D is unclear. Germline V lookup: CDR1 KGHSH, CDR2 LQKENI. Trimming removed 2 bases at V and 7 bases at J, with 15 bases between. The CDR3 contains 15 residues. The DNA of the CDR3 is TGTGCCAGCTCACCAGAGGGTGAAACTTACCAGCCCCAGCATTTT. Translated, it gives CASSPEGETYQPQHF.

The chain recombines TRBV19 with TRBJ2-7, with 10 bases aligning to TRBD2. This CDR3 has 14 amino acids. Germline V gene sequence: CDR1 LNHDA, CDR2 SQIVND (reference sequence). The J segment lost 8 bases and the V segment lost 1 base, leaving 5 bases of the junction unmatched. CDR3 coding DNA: TGTGCCAGTAGTATAGGTGGGACTAGCGAGAAGCAGTACTTC. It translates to CASSIGGTSEKQYF. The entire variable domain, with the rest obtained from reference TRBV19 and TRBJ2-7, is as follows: DGGITQSPKYLFRKEGQNVTLSCEQNLNHDAMYWYRQDPGQGLRLIYYSQIVNDFQKGDIAEGYSVSREKKESFPLTVTSAQKNPTAFYLCASSIGGTSEKQYFGPGTRLTVT.

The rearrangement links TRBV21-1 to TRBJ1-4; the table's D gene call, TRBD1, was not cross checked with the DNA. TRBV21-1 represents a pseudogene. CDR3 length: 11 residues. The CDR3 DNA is TGTGCCAGCAGCAAAGCCAAAAAACTGTTTTTT. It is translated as CASSKAKKLFF.

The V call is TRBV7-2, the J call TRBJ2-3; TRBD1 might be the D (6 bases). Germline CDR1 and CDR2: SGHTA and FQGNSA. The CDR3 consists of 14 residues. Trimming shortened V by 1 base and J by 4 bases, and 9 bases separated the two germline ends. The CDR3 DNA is TGTGCCAGCAGCTTAGTTTGGGGGCCAGATACGCAGTATTTT. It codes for CASSLVWGPDTQYF.

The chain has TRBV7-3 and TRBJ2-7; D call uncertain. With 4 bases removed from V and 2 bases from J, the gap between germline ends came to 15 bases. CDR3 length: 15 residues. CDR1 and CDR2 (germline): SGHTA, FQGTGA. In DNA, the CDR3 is TGTGCCAGCAGCTCGCCCATTGGGCCGCCCTACGAGCAGTACTTC. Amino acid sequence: CASSSPIGPPYEQYF.

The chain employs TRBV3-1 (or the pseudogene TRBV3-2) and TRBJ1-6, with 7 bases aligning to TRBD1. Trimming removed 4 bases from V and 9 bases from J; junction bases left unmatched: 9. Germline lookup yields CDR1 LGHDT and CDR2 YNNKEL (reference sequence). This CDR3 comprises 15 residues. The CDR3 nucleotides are TGTGCCAGCAGCCCCCGACAGGGAATCGTTTCACCCCTCCACTTT. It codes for CASSPRQGIVSPLHF.

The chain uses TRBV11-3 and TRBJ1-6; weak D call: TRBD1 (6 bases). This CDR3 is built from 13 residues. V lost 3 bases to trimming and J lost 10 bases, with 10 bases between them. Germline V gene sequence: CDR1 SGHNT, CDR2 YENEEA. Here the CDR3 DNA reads TGTGCCAGCAGCTTCGACAGGCTATCACCCCTCCACTTT. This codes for CASSFDRLSPLHF.

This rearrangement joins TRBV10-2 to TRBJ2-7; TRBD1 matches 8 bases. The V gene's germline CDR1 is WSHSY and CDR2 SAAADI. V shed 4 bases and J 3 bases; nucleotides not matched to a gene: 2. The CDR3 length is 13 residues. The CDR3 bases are TGCGCCAGCAGTGCCGACAGGGGCTACGAGCAGTACTTC. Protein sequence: CASSADRGYEQYF.

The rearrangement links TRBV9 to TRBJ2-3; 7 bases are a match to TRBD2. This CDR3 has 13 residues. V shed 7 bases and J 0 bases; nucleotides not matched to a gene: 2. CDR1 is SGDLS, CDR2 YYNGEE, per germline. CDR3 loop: CASGAGSTDTQYF. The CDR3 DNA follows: TGTGCCAGCGGAGCGGGGAGCACAGATACGCAGTATTTT.

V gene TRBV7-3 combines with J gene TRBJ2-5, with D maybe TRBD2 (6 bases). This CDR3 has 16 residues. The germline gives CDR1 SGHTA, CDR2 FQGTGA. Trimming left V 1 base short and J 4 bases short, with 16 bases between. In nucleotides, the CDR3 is TGTGCCAGCAGCTTAAGCGGGACCCTCCCCCTAGAGACCCAGTACTTC. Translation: CASSLSGTLPLETQYF.

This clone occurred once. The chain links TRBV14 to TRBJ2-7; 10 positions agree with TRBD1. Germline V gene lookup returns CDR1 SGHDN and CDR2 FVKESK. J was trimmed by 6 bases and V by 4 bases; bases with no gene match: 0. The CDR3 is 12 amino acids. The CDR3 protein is CASSRDRGEQYF. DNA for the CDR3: TGTGCCAGCAGCCGGGACAGGGGCGAGCAGTACTTC.

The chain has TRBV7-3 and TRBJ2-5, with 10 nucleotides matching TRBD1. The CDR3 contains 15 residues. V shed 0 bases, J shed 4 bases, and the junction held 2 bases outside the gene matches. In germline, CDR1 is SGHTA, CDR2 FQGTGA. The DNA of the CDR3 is TGTGCCAGCAGCTTAACCGGACAGGGGGGAGAGACCCAGTACTTC. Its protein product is CASSLTGQGGETQYF.